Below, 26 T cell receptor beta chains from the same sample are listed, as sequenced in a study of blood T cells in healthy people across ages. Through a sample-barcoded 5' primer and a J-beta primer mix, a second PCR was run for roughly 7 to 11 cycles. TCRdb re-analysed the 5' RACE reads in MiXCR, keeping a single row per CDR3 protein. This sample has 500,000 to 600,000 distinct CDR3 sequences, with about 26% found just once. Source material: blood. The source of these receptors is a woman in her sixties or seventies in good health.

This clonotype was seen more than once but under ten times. CDR3 protein: CASSSRVLQETQYF. The CDR3 nucleotides are TGTGCCAGCAGCTCCCGGGTCCTCCAAGAGACCCAGTACTTC. This chain connects TRBV7-9 to TRBJ2-5; no definite D call. The length of the CDR3 is 14 residues. Germline V gene data show CDR1 as SEHNR and CDR2 as FQNEAQ (reference sequence). Trimming left V 4 bases short and J 1 base short, with 10 bases between.

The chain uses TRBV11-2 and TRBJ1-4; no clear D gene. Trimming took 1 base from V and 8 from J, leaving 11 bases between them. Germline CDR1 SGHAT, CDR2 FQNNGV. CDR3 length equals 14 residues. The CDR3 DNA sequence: TGTGCCAGCAGCTTAGGCGTCGGAGGGGAAAAACTGTTTTTT. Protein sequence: CASSLGVGGEKLFF.

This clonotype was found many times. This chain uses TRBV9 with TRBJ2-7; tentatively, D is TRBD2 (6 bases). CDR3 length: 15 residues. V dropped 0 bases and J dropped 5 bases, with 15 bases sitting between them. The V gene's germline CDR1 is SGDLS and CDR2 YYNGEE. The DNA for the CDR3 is TGTGCCAGCAGCGTAGAGGTGGAGGGTTCAGACGAGCAGTACTTC. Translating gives CASSVEVEGSDEQYF.

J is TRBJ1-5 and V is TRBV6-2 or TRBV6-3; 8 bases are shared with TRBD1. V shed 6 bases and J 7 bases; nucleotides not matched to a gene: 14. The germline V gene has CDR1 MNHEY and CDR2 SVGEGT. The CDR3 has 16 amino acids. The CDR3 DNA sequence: TGTGCCAGCAGACAAACTTCAGGGGGCATTTGGCAGCCCCAGCATTTT. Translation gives CASRQTSGGIWQPQHF.

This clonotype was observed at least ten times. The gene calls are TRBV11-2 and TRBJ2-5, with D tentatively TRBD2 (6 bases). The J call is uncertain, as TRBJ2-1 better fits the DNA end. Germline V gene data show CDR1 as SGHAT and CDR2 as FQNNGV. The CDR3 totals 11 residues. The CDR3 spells CASSLGRGQFF. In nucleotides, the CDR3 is TGTGCCAGCAGCTTAGGGCGGGGGCAGTTCTTC.

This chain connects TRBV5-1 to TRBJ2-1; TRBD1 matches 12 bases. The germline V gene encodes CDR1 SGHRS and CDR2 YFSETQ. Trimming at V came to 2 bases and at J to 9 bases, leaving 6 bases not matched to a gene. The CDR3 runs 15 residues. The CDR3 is CASSFSGQGAGEQFF. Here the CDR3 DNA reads TGCGCCAGCAGCTTTTCGGGACAGGGGGCCGGTGAGCAGTTCTTC.

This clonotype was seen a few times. CDR3 protein: CASSVLAGDNNEQFF. The CDR3 DNA sequence: TGTGCCAGCAGTGTGCTAGCGGGGGACAACAATGAGCAGTTCTTC. J is TRBJ2-7 and V is TRBV6-4; the match to TRBD2 covers 10 bases. The J call may not be correct, given that the DNA end is closer to TRBJ2-1. The CDR3 runs to 15 residues. CDR1 and CDR2 from the germline V gene are MRHNA and SNTAGT.

The DNA of the CDR3 is TGCAGTGCTAGACTAGGGTCTGTTAGGGAGACCCAGTACTTC. Translating gives CSARLGSVRETQYF. This sequence joins TRBV20-1 and TRBJ2-5; D unclear. The V gene's germline CDR1 is DFQATT and CDR2 SNEGSKA (reference sequence). Between the trimmed V and J ends, which lost 2 bases and 5 bases, there was a span of 15 bases. The CDR3 spans 14 residues.

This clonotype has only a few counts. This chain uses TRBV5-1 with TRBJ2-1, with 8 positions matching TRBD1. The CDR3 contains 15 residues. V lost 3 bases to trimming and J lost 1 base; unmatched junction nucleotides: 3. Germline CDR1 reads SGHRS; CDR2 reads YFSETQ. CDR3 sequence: CASSYTGGSYNEQFF. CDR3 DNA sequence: TGCGCCAGCAGCTATACAGGGGGATCCTACAATGAGCAGTTCTTC.

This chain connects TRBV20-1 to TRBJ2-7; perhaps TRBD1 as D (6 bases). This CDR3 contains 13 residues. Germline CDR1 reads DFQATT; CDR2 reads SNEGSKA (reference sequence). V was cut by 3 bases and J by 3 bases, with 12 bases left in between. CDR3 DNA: TGCAGTGCTAGGTTCGGGACAAGCTACGAGCAGTACTTC. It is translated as CSARFGTSYEQYF.

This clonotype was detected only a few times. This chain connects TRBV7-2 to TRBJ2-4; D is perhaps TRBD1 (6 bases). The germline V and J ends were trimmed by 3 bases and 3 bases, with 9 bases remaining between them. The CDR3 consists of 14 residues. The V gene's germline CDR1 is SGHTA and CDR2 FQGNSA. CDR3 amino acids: CASSFRDNKNIQYF. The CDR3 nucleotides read TGTGCCAGCAGCTTCCGGGACAACAAAAACATTCAGTACTTC. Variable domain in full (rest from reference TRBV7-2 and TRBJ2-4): GAGVSQSPSNKVTEKGKDVELRCDPISGHTALYWYRQSLGQGLEFLIYFQGNSAPDKSGLPSDRFSAERTGGSVSTLTIQRTQQEDSAVYLCASSFRDNKNIQYFGAGTRLSVL.

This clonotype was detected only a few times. The CDR3 DNA follows: TGCGCCAGCAGTTTAAGCCGGGACCGAGGAGAGACCCAGTACTTC. As protein: CASSLSRDRGETQYF. The V gene is TRBV5-1, the J gene TRBJ2-5, with D perhaps given as TRBD1 or TRBD2 (5 bases each). The length of the CDR3 is 15 residues. Trimming stripped 5 bases from V and 4 bases from J, with 18 bases between. Germline CDR1 and CDR2: SGHRS and YFSETQ.

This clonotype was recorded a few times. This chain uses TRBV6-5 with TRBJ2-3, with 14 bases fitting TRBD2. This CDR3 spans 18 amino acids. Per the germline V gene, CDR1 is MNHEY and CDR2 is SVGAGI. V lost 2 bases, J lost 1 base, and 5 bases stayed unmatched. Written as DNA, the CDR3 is TGTGCCAGCAGTTACGCAAGACTAGCGGGGGGGGGCACAGATACGCAGTATTTT. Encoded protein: CASSYARLAGGGTDTQYF.

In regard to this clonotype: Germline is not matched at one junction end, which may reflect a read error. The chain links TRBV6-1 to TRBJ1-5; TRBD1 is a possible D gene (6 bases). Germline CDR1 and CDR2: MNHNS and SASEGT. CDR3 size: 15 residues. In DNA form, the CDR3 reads TGTGCCAGCAGTGAAAGGACAGCCCTGAATCAGCTCCAGCATTTT. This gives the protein CASSERTALNQLQHF.

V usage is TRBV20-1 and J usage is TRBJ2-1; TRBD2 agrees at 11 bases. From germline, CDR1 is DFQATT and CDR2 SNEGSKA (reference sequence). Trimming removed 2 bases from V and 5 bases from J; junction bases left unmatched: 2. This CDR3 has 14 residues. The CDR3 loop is CSARLAGGDNEQFF. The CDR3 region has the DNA TGCAGTGCTAGATTAGCGGGGGGGGACAATGAGCAGTTCTTC.

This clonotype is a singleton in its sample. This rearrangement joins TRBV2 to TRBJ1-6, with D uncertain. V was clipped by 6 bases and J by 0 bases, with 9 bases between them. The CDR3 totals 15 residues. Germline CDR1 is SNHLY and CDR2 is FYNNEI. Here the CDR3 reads CASRVSGSYNSPLHF. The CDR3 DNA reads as TGTGCCAGCAGAGTCAGCGGCTCCTATAATTCACCCCTCCACTTT. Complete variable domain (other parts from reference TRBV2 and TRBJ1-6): EPEVTQTPSHQVTQMGQEVILRCVPISNHLYFYWYRQILGQKVEFLVSFYNNEISEKSEIFDDQFSVERPDGSNFTLKIRSTKLEDSAMYFCASRVSGSYNSPLHFGNGTRLTVT.

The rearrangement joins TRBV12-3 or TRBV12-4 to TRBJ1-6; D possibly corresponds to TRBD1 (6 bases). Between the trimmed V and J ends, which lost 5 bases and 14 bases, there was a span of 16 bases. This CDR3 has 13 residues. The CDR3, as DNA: TGTGCCAGCAGTCTCGGACAGCGGCAGTCCCTCCACTTT. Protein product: CASSLGQRQSLHF.

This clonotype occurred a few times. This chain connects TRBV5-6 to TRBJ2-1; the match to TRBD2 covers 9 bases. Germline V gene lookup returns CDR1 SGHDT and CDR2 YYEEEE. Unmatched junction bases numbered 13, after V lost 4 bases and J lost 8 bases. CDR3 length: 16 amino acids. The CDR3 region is CASSELGLAGNDEQFF. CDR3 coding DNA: TGTGCCAGCAGCGAGCTTGGTCTAGCGGGGAACGATGAGCAGTTCTTC.

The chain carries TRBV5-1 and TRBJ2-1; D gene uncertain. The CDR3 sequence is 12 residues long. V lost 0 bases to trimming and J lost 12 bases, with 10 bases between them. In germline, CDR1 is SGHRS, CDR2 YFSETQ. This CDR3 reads CASSLEGSLQFF. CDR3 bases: TGCGCCAGCAGCTTGGAGGGTAGCTTGCAGTTCTTC.

The CDR3 sequence: CASRGDSTYEQYF. The CDR3 coding sequence is TGTGCCAGCAGGGGAGACAGTACCTACGAGCAGTACTTC. The V and J genes are TRBV28 and TRBJ2-7, with D perhaps given as TRBD1 or TRBD2 (5 bases each). CDR1 is MDHEN, CDR2 SYDVKM, per germline. V gave up 6 bases and J gave up 2 bases, with 11 bases separating them. This CDR3 has 13 amino acids.

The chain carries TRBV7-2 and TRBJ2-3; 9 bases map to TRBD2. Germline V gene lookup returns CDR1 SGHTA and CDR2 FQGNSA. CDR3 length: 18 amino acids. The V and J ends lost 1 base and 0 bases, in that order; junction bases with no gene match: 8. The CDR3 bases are TGTGCCAGCAGCTTAGGATGGGGTAGCGGGGGCAGCACAGATACGCAGTATTTT. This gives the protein CASSLGWGSGGSTDTQYF.

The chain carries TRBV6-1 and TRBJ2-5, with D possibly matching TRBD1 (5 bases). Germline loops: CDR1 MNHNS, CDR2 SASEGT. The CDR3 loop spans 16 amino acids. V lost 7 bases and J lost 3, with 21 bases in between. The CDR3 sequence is CASKRRVLAGEETQYF. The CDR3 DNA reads TGTGCCAGCAAACGCAGGGTGTTGGCCGGAGAAGAGACCCAGTACTTC.

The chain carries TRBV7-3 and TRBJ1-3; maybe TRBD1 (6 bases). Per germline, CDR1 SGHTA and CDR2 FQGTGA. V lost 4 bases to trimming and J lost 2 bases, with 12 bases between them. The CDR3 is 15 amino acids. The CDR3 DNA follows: TGTGCCAGCAGCTCACAGGGAAGCGCTGGAAACACCATATATTTT. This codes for CASSSQGSAGNTIYF.

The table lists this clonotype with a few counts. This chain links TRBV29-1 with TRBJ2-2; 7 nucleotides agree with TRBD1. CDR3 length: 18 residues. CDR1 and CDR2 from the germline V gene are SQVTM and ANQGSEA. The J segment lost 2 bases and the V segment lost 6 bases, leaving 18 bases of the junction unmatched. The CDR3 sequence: CSVRSGKTGTANTGELFF. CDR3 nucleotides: TGCAGCGTCAGAAGTGGGAAAACCGGGACAGCAAACACCGGGGAGCTGTTTTTT.

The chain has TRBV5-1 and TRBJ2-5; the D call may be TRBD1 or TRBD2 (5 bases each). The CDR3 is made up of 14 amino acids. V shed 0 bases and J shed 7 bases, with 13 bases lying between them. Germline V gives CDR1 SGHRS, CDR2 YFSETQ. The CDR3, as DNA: TGCGCCAGCAGCTTGGCGGGACCTAAGGGGACCCAGTACTTC. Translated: CASSLAGPKGTQYF.

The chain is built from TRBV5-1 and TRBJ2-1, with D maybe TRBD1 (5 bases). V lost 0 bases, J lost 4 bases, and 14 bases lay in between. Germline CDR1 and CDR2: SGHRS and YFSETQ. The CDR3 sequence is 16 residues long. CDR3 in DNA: TGCGCCAGCAGCTTGGACGGAGACAGAAGATACAATGAGCAGTTCTTC. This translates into CASSLDGDRRYNEQFF. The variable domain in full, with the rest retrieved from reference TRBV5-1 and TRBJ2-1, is KAGVTQTPRYLIKTRGQQVTLSCSPISGHRSVSWYQQTPGQGLQFLFEYFSETQRNKGNFPGRFSGRQFSNSRSEMNVSTLELGDSALYLCASSLDGDRRYNEQFFGPGTRLTVL.